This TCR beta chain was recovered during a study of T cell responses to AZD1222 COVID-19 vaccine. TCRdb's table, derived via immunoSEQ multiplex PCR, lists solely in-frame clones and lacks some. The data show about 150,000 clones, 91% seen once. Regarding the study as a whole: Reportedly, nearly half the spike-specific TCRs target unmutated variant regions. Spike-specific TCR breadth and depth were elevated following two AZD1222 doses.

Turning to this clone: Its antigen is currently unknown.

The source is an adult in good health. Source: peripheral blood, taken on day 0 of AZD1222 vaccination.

The DNA for the CDR3 is TGTGCCAGCAGTGAAGAGGCAGGACCCTCTGGAAACACCATATATTTT. Its translation is CASSEEAGPSGNTIYF. This sequence joins TRBV25-1 and TRBJ1-3; D remains unclear. Germline V gives CDR1 MGHDK, CDR2 SYGVNS. CDR3 length: 16 amino acids. The ends were cut back, 2 bases at V and 0 bases at J, with 11 bases in the middle.